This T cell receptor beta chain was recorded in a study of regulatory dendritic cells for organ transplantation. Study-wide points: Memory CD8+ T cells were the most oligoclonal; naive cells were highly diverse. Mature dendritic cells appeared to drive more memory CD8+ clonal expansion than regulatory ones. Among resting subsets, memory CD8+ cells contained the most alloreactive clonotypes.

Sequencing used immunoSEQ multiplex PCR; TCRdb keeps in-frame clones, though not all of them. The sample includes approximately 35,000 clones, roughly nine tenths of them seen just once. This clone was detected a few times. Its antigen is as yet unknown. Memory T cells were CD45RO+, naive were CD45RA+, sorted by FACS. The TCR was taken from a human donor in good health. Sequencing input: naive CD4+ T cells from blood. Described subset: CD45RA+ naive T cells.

CDR3 residues: CASSPRNGHNSPLHF. In DNA form, the CDR3 reads TGTGCCAGCAGCCCGAGAAATGGGCATAATTCACCCCTCCACTTT. The chain carries TRBV7-9 and TRBJ1-6; D is ambiguous. Germline V gene lookup returns CDR1 SEHNR and CDR2 FQNEAQ (reference sequence). The CDR3 sequence is 15 residues long. Trimming stripped 5 bases from V and 5 bases from J, with 13 bases between.